Sequencing of this TCR beta chain was carried out in a study of T cell repertoires in cytomegalovirus infection. TCRdb re-called the reads with MiXCR, one entry per CDR3 protein. This table has some 940,000 distinct CDR3 sequences, around 29% appearing once. The V gene's germline CDR1 is SGHDT and CDR2 YYEEEE. The V gene end was trimmed by 7 bases and the J gene end by 4 bases; junction bases not matched to a gene: 10. This CDR3 spans 15 amino acids. Study conclusions and caveats: CMV-specific TCR beta clonotypes restricted by HLA-C were the ones dominating the ex vivo response. Totalled public TCR beta family frequency picked out people who carried CMV plus the relevant HLA.

About this clonotype itself: Its antigen is undetermined.

The chain combines TRBV5-6 with TRBJ2-1; 8 bases agree with TRBD2. Here the sequenced sample was cultured CD8+ T cells from PBMCs, taken from culture after CMV antigen stimulation. This TCR came from a human donor in good health (CMV status not recorded). Some clones in this sample may be carry-over from other donors' samples. This CDR3 reads CASLQAGGRYNEQFF. The CDR3 DNA reads TGTGCCAGCCTCCAGGCGGGGGGCCGTTACAATGAGCAGTTCTTC.